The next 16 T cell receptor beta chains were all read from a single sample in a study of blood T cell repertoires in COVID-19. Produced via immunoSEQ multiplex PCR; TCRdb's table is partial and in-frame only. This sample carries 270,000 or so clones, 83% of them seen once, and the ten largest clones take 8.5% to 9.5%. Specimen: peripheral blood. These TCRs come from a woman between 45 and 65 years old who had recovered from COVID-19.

The CDR3 DNA reads as TGTGCCAGTAGCCCCGGGATAGCGGGACTCAATGAGCAGTTCTTC. Amino acid sequence: CASSPGIAGLNEQFF. V is TRBV19 and J is TRBJ2-1; 8 nucleotides align to TRBD2. This CDR3 comprises 15 residues. The V gene's germline CDR1 is LNHDA and CDR2 SQIVND (reference sequence). V shed 6 bases and J 6 bases; nucleotides not matched to a gene: 10. Full variable domain (remainder filled in from reference TRBV19 and TRBJ2-1): DGGITQSPKYLFRKEGQNVTLSCEQNLNHDAMYWYRQDPGQGLRLIYYSQIVNDFQKGDIAEGYSVSREKKESFPLTVTSAQKNPTAFYLCASSPGIAGLNEQFFGPGTRLTVL.

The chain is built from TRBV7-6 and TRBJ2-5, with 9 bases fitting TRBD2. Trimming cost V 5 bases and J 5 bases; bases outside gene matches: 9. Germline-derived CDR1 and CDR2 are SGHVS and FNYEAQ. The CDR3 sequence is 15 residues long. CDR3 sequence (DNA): TGTGCCAGCAGCGCCTGGACTAGCGCGATGGAGACCCAGTACTTC. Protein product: CASSAWTSAMETQYF.

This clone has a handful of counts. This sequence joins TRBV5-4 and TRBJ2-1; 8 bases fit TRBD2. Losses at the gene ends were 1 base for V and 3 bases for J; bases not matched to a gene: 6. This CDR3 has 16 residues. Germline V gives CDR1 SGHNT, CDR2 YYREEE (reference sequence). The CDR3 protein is CASSLNSGLDYNEQFF. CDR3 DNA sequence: TGTGCCAGCAGCTTGAACTCGGGACTAGACTACAATGAGCAGTTCTTC.

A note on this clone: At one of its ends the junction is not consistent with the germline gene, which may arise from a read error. The CDR3 is CASTLAPASGFYEQYF. DNA for the CDR3: TGTGCCAGCACCTTAGCTCCGGCTAGCGGATTCTACGAGCAGTACTTC. The V call is TRBV7-2, the J call TRBJ2-7; 7 bases map to TRBD2. Germline V gene lookup returns CDR1 SGHTA and CDR2 FQGNSA. This CDR3 spans 16 amino acids.

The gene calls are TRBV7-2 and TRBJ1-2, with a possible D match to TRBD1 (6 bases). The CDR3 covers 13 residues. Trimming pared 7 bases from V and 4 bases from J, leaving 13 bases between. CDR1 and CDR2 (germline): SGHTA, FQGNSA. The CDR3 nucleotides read TGTGCCAGCACGAGAACAGGGTCCTATGGCTACACCTTC. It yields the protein CASTRTGSYGYTF.

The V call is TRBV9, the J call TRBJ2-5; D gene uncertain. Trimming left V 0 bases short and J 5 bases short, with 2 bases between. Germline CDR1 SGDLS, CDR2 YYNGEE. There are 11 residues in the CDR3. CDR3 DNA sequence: TGTGCCAGCAGCGTAGCGGAGACCCAGTACTTC. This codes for CASSVAETQYF.

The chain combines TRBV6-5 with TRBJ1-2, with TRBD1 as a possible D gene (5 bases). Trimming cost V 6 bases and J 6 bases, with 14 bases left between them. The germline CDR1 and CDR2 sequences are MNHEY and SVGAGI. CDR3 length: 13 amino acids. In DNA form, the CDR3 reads TGTGCCAGCAGCTTCGACAGAGCCCATGGCTACACCTTC. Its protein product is CASSFDRAHGYTF.

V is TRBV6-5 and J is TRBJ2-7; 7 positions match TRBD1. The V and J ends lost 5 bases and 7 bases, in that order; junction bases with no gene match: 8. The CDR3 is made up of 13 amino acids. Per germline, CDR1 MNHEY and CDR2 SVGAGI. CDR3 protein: CASSLNRGKEQYF. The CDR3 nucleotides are TGTGCCAGCAGTCTCAACAGGGGTAAGGAGCAGTACTTC.

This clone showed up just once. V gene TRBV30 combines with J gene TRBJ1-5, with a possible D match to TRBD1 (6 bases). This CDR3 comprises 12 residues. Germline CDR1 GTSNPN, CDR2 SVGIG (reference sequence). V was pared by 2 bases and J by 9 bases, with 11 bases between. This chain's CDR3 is CAWSPEGGPQHF. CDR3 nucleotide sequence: TGTGCCTGGAGTCCAGAAGGGGGGCCCCAGCATTTT.

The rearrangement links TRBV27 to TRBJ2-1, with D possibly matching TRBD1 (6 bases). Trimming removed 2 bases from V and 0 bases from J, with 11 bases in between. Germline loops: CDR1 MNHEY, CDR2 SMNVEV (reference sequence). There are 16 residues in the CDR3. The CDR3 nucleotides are TGTGCCAGCAGTTTAGACCCAGGGGTCTCCTACAATGAGCAGTTCTTC. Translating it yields CASSLDPGVSYNEQFF.

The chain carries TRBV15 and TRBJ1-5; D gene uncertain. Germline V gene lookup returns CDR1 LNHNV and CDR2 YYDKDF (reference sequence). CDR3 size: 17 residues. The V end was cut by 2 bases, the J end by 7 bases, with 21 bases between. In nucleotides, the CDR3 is TGTGCCACCAGCAGAAATAAGGAGGAACAGTCTTACCAGCCCCAGCATTTT. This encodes CATSRNKEEQSYQPQHF.

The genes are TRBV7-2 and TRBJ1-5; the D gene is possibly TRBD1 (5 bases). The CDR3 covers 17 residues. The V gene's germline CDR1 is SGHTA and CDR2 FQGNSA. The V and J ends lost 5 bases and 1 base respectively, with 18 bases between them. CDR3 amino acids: CASSPLAGGWSNQPQHF. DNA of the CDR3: TGTGCCAGCAGCCCCCTTGCCGGGGGGTGGAGCAATCAGCCCCAGCATTTT.

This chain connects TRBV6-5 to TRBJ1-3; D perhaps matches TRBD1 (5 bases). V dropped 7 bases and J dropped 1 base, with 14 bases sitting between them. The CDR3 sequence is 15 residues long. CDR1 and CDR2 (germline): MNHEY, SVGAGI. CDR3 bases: TGTGCCAGCACCATGTTAGGGGAATCTGGAAACACCATATATTTT. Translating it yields CASTMLGESGNTIYF.

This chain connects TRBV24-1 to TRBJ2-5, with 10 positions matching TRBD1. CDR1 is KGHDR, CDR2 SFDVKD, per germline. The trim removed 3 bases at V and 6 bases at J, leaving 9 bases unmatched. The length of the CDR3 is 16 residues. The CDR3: CATSDTTGGLYQTQYF. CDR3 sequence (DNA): TGTGCCACCAGTGATACGACAGGGGGCTTGTACCAGACCCAGTACTTC.

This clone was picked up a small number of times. The CDR3 reads CAISGRDRGKQYF. The CDR3 DNA sequence: TGTGCCATCAGTGGCCGGGACAGGGGCAAGCAGTACTTC. The rearrangement uses TRBV10-3 and TRBJ2-7; 10 nucleotides line up with TRBD1. J was trimmed by 8 bases and V by 4 bases; bases with no gene match: 5. This CDR3 comprises 13 residues. Germline V gene data show CDR1 as ENHRY and CDR2 as SYGVKD.

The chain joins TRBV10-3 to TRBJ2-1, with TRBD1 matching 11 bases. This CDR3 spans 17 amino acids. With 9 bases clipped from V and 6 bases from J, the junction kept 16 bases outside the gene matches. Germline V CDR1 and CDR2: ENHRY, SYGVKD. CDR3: CAIKPGQGVLHGNEQFF. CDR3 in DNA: TGTGCCATTAAACCGGGACAGGGGGTTCTTCACGGCAATGAGCAGTTCTTC.